The sequence of this T cell receptor beta chain was determined in a study of shared clonotypes between healthy human individuals. Study-wide results and limits: Across a few donors, naive CD4 shared around 5.1%, naive CD8 under 4%, memory CD4 2% to 2.5%, memory CD8 under 0.5%.

Recent vaccinations or acute infections were absent in the healthy HIV-negative adult donors. Every donor was a Caucasian adult from Nashville, Tennessee. V gave up 7 bases and J gave up 3 bases, with 19 bases separating them. Germline lookup yields CDR1 MNHNS and CDR2 SASEGT. There are 15 residues in the CDR3. About 30,000 T cell genomes, or about 0.2 ug DNA, went into the sorted-subset replicate PCRs. TCRdb's table, derived via immunoSEQ multiplex PCR, lists solely in-frame clones and lacks some. The data hold about 1 million clones, with more than 60% observed a single time. About this clone: Its antigen remains unidentified.

The TCR originated in a young man in good health. The genes are TRBV6-1 and TRBJ2-7; D is tentatively TRBD1 or TRBD2 (5 bases each). What was sequenced was memory CD4+ T cells sorted from blood. The subset here: CD45RA-negative fraction. This CDR3 reads CASTPRRDVDYEQYF. In nucleotides, the CDR3 is TGTGCCAGCACCCCACGCCGGGACGTGGACTACGAGCAGTACTTC.